The 20 T cell receptor beta chains in this list originate from one sample, sequenced in a study of T cells in Graves' hyperthyroidism and ophthalmopathy (dated by TCRdb to about 2019). The library was prepared using multiplex PCR. The run used an Illumina HiSeq 2000. The TCR beta CDR3 regions were amplified from the RNA transcripts. The first round of RT-PCR for the TCR CDR3 was performed with the HTBI primer set and the Qiagen OneStep RT-PCR kit. TCRdb applied fastp at Q25 and MiXCR to the public reads, then kept only in-frame beta chains. Every entry covers one CDR3 protein and lists the most common genes and DNA from its rows. The sample table holds around 35,000 distinct CDR3 sequences, of which under 65% were seen once. 25% of the sample is taken by the ten largest. Sequencing was carried out using blood. These receptors came from a woman aged 40 to 50 with Graves' ophthalmopathy.

With regard to this clonotype: In this CDR3 the conserved last residue, phenylalanine or tryptophan, is missing, so a read error is likely. The DNA is omitted, as the CDR3 cannot be located on it reliably, and the CDR3 follows TCRdb's listing. V usage is TRBV4-2 and J usage is TRBJ2-5. The CDR3 has 11 amino acids, counting both end residues. CDR1 and CDR2 (germline): LGHNA, YNFKEQ. The CDR3 loop is CASSQEYETDY.

This clonotype was observed at least ten times. CDR3 sequence (DNA): TGTGCCAGCAGTTCCCTCGGTCGGAATGAGCAGTTCTTC. It specifies CASSSLGRNEQFF. The V gene is TRBV28, the J gene TRBJ2-1, with D unclear. The V end was cut by 4 bases, the J end by 7 bases, with 11 bases between. The germline gives CDR1 MDHEN, CDR2 SYDVKM. This CDR3 contains 13 residues. The whole variable domain, remainder taken from reference TRBV28 and TRBJ2-1, is DVKVTQSSRYLVKRTGEKVFLECVQDMDHENMFWYRQDPGLGLRLIYFSYDVKMKEKGDIPEGYSVSREKKERFSLILESASTNQTSMYLCASSSLGRNEQFFGPGTRLTVL.

This clonotype was recorded many times. CDR3 DNA: TGTGCCAGCAGCTCACGGACAGGGGGCGGCCGTGGCTACACCTTC. As protein: CASSSRTGGGRGYTF. V usage is TRBV11-1 and J usage is TRBJ1-2, with 11 bases fitting TRBD1. The CDR3 spans 15 residues. Unmatched junction bases numbered 8, after V lost 4 bases and J lost 7 bases. CDR1 SGHAT and CDR2 FQDESV come from the germline V gene (reference sequence).

CDR3 sequence reads: CSVDSSSYEQYF. The DNA of the CDR3 is TGCAGTGTTGACTCTAGCTCCTACGAGCAGTACTTC. The J gene is TRBJ2-7, the V gene TRBV20-1; D gene ambiguous. Trimming took off 7 bases at V and 0 bases at J, with 10 bases between the two ends. CDR3 length: 12 amino acids. Germline CDR1 and CDR2: DFQATT and SNEGSKA (reference sequence).

This clonotype was seen ten or more times. The chain couples TRBV20-1 to TRBJ2-2; D is ambiguous. V lost 0 bases, J lost 5 bases, and 7 bases lay in between. CDR3 length: 13 residues. From germline, CDR1 is DFQATT and CDR2 SNEGSKA (reference sequence). The CDR3 DNA sequence: TGCAGTGCTAGAGAGATGAGAACCGGGGAGCTGTTTTTT. This gives the protein CSAREMRTGELFF.

The chain has TRBV5-1 and TRBJ1-1; D uncertain. Looked up from germline, CDR1 is SGHRS and CDR2 is YFSETQ. The germline V and J ends were trimmed by 0 bases and 5 bases, with 20 bases remaining between them. The CDR3 has 17 residues. The CDR3 nucleotides read TGCGCCAGCAGCTTGGGTGGCCATGAGGGCACCGGGACTGAAGCTTTCTTT. Translation: CASSLGGHEGTGTEAFF.

The rearrangement uses TRBV20-1 and TRBJ2-7; TRBD2 matches at 12 bases. Trimming removed 1 base from V and 0 bases from J; junction bases left unmatched: 10. The CDR3 totals 18 residues. Looked up from germline, CDR1 is DFQATT and CDR2 is SNEGSKA (reference sequence). The CDR3 DNA sequence: TGCAGTGCTAGAGGCTCGAGAGGGACTAGCGGGTTCTCCTACGAGCAGTACTTC. Translating gives CSARGSRGTSGFSYEQYF.

This clonotype was counted a single time. V gene TRBV24-1 combines with J gene TRBJ1-2, with 7 nucleotides matching TRBD1. Trimming took 5 bases from V and 5 from J; bases not matched to a gene: 13. The CDR3 extends over 16 amino acids. The germline CDR1 and CDR2 sequences are KGHDR and SFDVKD. Written as DNA, the CDR3 is TGTGCCACCAGTGTATACAGAGGAGGGGGCGTATATGGCTACACCTTC. Residues: CATSVYRGGGVYGYTF.

This clonotype was recorded at least ten times. The chain joins TRBV6-5 to TRBJ1-6; D unclear. CDR3 length equals 15 residues. Germline loops: CDR1 MNHEY, CDR2 SVGAGI. V was trimmed by 2 bases and J by 0 bases, leaving 5 bases between them. The DNA for the CDR3 is TGTGCCAGCAGTTACGGCCGCTCCTATAATTCACCCCTCCACTTT. Protein: CASSYGRSYNSPLHF.

Only one count was recorded for this clonotype. The chain joins TRBV9 to TRBJ2-5; 7 nucleotides align to TRBD1. V gave up 4 bases and J gave up 5 bases; unmatched junction bases: 11. Germline assignment: CDR1 SGDLS and CDR2 YYNGEE. The CDR3 has 15 amino acids. The chain's CDR3 is CASSLRGWTAETQYF. In DNA form, the CDR3 reads TGTGCCAGCAGCCTCAGGGGGTGGACAGCGGAGACCCAGTACTTC.

This clonotype showed up just a few times. The chain recombines TRBV7-6 with TRBJ2-5, with D perhaps being TRBD1 or TRBD2 (9 bases each). Germline V CDR1 and CDR2: SGHVS, FNYEAQ. This CDR3 region has 18 residues. With 5 bases removed from V and 5 bases from J, the gap between germline ends came to 27 bases. The CDR3 nucleotides are TGTGCCAGCAGCCAACCTAGCGGGGACAGGGTTTTGTTGGAGACCCAGTACTTC. It translates to CASSQPSGDRVLLETQYF. Drawing the rest from reference TRBV7-6 and TRBJ2-5, the complete variable domain is GAGVSQSPRYKVTKRGQDVALRCDPISGHVSLYWYRQALGQGPEFLTYFNYEAQQDKSGLPNDRFSAERPEGSISTLTIQRTEQRDSAMYRCASSQPSGDRVLLETQYFGPGTRLLVL.

The CDR3 loop is CASSQQGDYEQYF. As DNA, the CDR3 is TGCGCCAGCAGCCAGCAGGGGGACTACGAGCAGTACTTC. This chain links TRBV5-1 with TRBJ2-7; 7 nucleotides agree with TRBD1. Germline CDR1 and CDR2: SGHRS and YFSETQ. The CDR3 has 13 amino acids. V gave up 4 bases and J gave up 3 bases; unmatched junction bases: 4.

This clonotype occurred many times. V usage is TRBV12-3 or TRBV12-4 and J usage is TRBJ2-7; a possible D gene is TRBD2 (6 bases). CDR3 length: 13 amino acids. Trimming cost V 6 bases and J 5 bases, with 14 bases left between them. The CDR3 DNA is TGTGCCAGCAGCCCTCGGAGGGCGGACGAGCAGTACTTC. Its protein product is CASSPRRADEQYF.

This clonotype was seen at least ten times. This may come from a read error, since a much larger clone is one base off. This sequence joins TRBV25-1 and TRBJ2-7; 13 bases match TRBD2. With 4 bases clipped from V and 5 bases from J, the junction kept 5 bases outside the gene matches. There are 15 residues in the CDR3. Germline CDR1 and CDR2: MGHDK and SYGVNS. Here the CDR3 reads CASSVGLAGADEQYF. As DNA, the CDR3 is TGTGCCAGCAGTGTCGGACTAGCGGGGGCTGACGAGCAGTACTTC.

This clonotype was seen many times. The chain couples TRBV2 to TRBJ2-3; D gene unclear. From germline, CDR1 is SNHLY and CDR2 FYNNEI. This CDR3 contains 13 residues. V shed 1 base and J shed 2 bases, with 4 bases lying between them. In DNA form, the CDR3 reads TGTGCCAGCAGTGAAGATTACACAGATACGCAGTATTTT. It encodes CASSEDYTDTQYF.

This clonotype was recorded at least ten times. CDR3 DNA: TGTGCCAGCAGTTTGGCAGGAGTCTACGAGCAGTACTTC. Protein sequence: CASSLAGVYEQYF. V gene TRBV12-3 or TRBV12-4 combines with J gene TRBJ2-7; D uncertain. The CDR3 spans 13 residues. The germline V and J ends were trimmed by 3 bases and 3 bases, with 9 bases remaining between them.

The chain links TRBV12-3 or TRBV12-4 to TRBJ2-6; tentative D call: TRBD2 (6 bases). This CDR3 has 18 residues. The germline V and J ends were trimmed by 6 bases and 0 bases, with 18 bases remaining between them. The CDR3 sequence is CASRQDRRENSGANVLTF. The CDR3 DNA reads as TGTGCCAGCAGACAAGATAGGCGGGAAAACTCTGGGGCCAACGTCCTGACTTTC.

Comment on this clonotype: The DNA is left out, because the CDR3 cannot be placed on it with certainty; the CDR3 is given as TCRdb lists it. This CDR3 is CASSPAGQSDNSPLHFGNGELFF. This chain uses TRBV7-9 with TRBJ2-2; the listed D gene, TRBD1, was not tested against the DNA. The CDR3 has 23 residues if both end residues are counted. The germline V gene encodes CDR1 SEHNR and CDR2 FQNEAQ (reference sequence).

This chain connects TRBV7-9 to TRBJ2-7; 9 positions match TRBD1. The CDR3 totals 11 residues. V lost 5 bases and J lost 11; bases outside the gene matches: 4. Germline CDR1 is SEHNR and CDR2 is FQNEAQ (reference sequence). The CDR3 DNA reads TGTGCCAGCAGCCCCGGGGACAGGGAGTACTTC. This codes for CASSPGDREYF.

About this clonotype itself: No conserved phenylalanine or tryptophan ends this CDR3, so it is likely a read error. The CDR3 here is CASGRTGLDLNEQFC. The CDR3 coding sequence is TGTGCCAGCGGCAGAACGGGACTAGATCTCAATGAGCAGTTCTGC. The rearrangement joins TRBV11-2 to TRBJ2-1; 8 bases are shared with TRBD2. J gave up 6 bases and V 8 bases, and 12 bases lay outside the gene matches. Germline V gene sequence: CDR1 SGHAT, CDR2 FQNNGV. CDR3 length equals 15 residues.